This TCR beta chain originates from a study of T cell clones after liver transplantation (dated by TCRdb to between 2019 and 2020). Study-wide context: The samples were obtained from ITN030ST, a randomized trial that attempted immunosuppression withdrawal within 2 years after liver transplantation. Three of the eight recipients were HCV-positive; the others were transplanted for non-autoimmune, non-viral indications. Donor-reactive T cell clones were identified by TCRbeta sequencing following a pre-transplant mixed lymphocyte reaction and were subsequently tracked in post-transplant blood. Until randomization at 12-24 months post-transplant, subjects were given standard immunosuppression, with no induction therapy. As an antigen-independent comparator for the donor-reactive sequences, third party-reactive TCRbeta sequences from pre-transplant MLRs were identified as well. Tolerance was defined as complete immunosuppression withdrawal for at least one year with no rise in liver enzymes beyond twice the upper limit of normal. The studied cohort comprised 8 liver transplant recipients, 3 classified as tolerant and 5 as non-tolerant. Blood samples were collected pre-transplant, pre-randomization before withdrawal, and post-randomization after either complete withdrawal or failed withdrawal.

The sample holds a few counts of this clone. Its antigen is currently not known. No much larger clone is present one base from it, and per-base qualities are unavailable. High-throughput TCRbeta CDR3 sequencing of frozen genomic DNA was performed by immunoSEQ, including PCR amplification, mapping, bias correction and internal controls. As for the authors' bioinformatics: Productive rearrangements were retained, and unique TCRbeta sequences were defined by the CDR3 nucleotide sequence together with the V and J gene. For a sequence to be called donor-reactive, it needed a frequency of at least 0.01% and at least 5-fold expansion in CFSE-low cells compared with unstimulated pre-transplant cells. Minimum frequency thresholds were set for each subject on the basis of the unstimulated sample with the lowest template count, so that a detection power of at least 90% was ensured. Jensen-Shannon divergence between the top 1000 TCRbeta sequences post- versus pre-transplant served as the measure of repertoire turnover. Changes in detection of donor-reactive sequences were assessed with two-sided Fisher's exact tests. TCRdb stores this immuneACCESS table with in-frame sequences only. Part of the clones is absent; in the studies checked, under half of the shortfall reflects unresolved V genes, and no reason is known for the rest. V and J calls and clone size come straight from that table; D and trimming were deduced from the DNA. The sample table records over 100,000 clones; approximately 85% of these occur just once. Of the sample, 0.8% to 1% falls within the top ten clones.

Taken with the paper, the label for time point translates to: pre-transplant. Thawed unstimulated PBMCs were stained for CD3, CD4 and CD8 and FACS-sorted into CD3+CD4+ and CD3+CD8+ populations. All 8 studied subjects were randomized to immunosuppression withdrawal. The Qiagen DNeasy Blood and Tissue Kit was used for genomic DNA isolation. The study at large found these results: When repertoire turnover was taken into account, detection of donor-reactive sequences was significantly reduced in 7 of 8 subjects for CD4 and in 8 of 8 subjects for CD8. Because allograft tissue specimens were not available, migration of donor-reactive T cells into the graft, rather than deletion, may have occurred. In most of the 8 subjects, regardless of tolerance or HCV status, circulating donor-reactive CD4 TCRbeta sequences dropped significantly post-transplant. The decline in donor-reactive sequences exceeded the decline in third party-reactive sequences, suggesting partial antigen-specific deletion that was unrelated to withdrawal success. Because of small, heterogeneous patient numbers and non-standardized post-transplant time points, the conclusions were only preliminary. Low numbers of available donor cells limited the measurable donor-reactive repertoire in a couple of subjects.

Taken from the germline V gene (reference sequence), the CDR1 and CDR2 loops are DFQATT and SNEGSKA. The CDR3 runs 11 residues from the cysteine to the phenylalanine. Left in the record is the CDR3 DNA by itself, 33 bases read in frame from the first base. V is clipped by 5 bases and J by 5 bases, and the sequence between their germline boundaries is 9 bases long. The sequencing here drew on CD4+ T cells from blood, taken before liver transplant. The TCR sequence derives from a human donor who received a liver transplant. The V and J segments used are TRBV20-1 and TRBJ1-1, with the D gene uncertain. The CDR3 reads CSAGPRTEAFF. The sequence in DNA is TGCAGTGCTGGGCCGAGGACTGAAGCTTTCTTT.